This T cell receptor (beta chain) originates from a study of cytomegalovirus exposure and HLA in healthy donors. Turning to this clone: Antigen unknown.

Findings and caveats of the study: Listed as cytomegalovirus-associated were approximately 160 TCR beta chains. Rare TCR sequences predominated, though certain public TCRs were found in many donors. In vitro checks showed that a few CMV-associated chains really do target CMV antigens.

The data were produced by immunoSEQ multiplex PCR, yet TCRdb's version contains in-frame clones alone and is incomplete. The sample contains 110,000 to 150,000 clones, almost 85% of which appear only once. Sequencing used PBMCs. This TCR came from a woman between 25 and 40 years old in good health and CMV-seronegative.

CDR3 bases: TGTGCCAGCAGTGGGACAGGGACGGGTTATGGCTACACCTTC. Its protein product is CASSGTGTGYGYTF. This sequence joins TRBV5-6 and TRBJ1-2; 9 bases align to TRBD1. This CDR3 is built from 14 residues. J lost 5 bases, V lost 5 bases, and 7 bases had no gene match. Germline V CDR1 and CDR2: SGHDT, YYEEEE.